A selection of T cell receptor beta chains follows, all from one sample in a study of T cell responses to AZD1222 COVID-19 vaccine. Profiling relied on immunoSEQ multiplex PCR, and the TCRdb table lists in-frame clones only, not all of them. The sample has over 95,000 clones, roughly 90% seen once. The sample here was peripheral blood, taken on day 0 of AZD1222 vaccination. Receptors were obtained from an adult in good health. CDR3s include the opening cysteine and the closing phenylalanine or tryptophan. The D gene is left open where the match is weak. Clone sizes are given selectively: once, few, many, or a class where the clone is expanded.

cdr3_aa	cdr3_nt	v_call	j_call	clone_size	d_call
CASSVALGGGKETQYF	TGTGCCAGCAGCGTAGCGCTAGGGGGGGGTAAAGAGACCCAGTACTTC	TRBV9	TRBJ2-5	-	-
CATSDRLTGELFF	TGTGCCACATCGGACAGGTTGACCGGGGAGCTGTTTTTT	TRBV12-3/TRBV12-4	TRBJ2-2	-	TRBD1
CASKTLLNEKLFF	TGTGCCAGCAAGACCTTACTTAATGAAAAACTGTTTTTT	TRBV9	TRBJ1-4	-	-
CASSARTGGLAIRNYGYTF	TGTGCCAGCAGCGCCCGGACAGGGGGTCTAGCAATTCGGAACTATGGCTACACCTTC	TRBV5-6	TRBJ1-2	-	TRBD1
CSVEDRGRGLDTGELFF	TGCAGCGTTGAAGATCGTGGCAGGGGGCTCGACACCGGGGAGCTGTTTTTT	TRBV29-1	TRBJ2-2	-	TRBD1
CASSSSGGSFREQYF	TGTGCCAGCAGCTCGAGCGGGGGGTCTTTTCGAGAGCAGTACTTC	TRBV7-2	TRBJ2-7	once	TRBD2
CASSLQVYNSPLHF	TGTGCCAGCAGCCTACAGGTCTATAATTCACCCCTCCACTTT	TRBV7-9	TRBJ1-6	few	-
CASSSIGNTIYF	TGTGCCAGCAGTTCAATCGGAAACACCATATATTTT	TRBV2	TRBJ1-3	-	-
CASSFTTKNTYEQYF	TGCGCCAGCAGCTTTACAACGAAAAATACCTACGAGCAGTACTTC	TRBV5-1	TRBJ2-7	-	-
CASSLVSGQGNTEAFF	TGTGCCAGCAGTTTGGTCTCGGGGCAGGGGAACACTGAAGCTTTCTTT	TRBV27	TRBJ1-1	-	-
CASSPPTLNYGYTF	TGTGCCAGCAGCCCTCCTACCCTAAACTATGGCTACACCTTC	TRBV6-6	TRBJ1-2	-	-
CATRTDSGNTIYF	TGTGCCACTCGGACTGACTCTGGAAACACCATATATTTT	TRBV19	TRBJ1-3	-	-
CASSLSLNTEAFF	TGTGCCAGTAGTTTGTCCTTGAACACTGAAGCTTTCTTT	TRBV19	TRBJ1-1	-	-
CASSLAFSVGNTEAFF	TGTGCCAGCAGCTTGGCGTTTTCGGTAGGGAACACTGAAGCTTTCTTT	TRBV5-4	TRBJ1-1	once	-
CACSSRGYEQYF	TGTGCCTGTTCGAGCAGGGGGTACGAGCAGTACTTC	TRBV30	TRBJ2-7	-	TRBD1
CASSLPPYEQYF	TGTGCCAGCAGCTTACCGCCCTACGAGCAGTACTTC	TRBV7-2	TRBJ2-7	-	-
CASSYSIQGDYGYTF	TGTGCCAGCAGTTACTCGATACAGGGGGACTATGGCTACACCTTC	TRBV6-5	TRBJ1-2	-	TRBD1
CAISGQGPNSPLHF	TGTGCCATCAGTGGACAGGGGCCTAATTCACCCCTCCACTTT	TRBV10-3	TRBJ1-6	-	TRBD1
CSVDKGASYNEQFF	TGCAGCGTTGATAAGGGGGCAAGCTACAATGAGCAGTTCTTC	TRBV29-1	TRBJ2-1	-	TRBD1
CASSPLQGLNSPLHF	TGTGCCAGCTCACCGCTACAGGGTCTTAATTCACCCCTCCACTTT	TRBV18	TRBJ1-6	-	-
CASSIDHSWDRGQETQYF	TGTGCCAGTAGTATAGATCACTCTTGGGACAGGGGGCAAGAGACCCAGTACTTC	TRBV19	TRBJ2-5	-	TRBD1
CASSLVATTTGELFF	TGTGCCAGCAGCTTAGTTGCCACGACGACCGGGGAGCTGTTTTTT	TRBV7-2	TRBJ2-2	-	-
CASSLQGAPPDTQYF	TGCGCCAGCAGCCTACAGGGGGCTCCCCCAGATACGCAGTATTTT	TRBV5-1	TRBJ2-3	-	TRBD1
CASSLHEMNTEAFF	TGTGCCAGCAGCCTACATGAGATGAACACTGAAGCTTTCTTT	TRBV7-8	TRBJ1-1	-	-
CASSPSDTNYGYTF	TGCGCCAGCAGCCCCTCGGACACGAACTATGGCTACACCTTC	TRBV4-3	TRBJ1-2	-	-
CATSRVRNPDEAFF	TGTGCCACCAGCAGAGTAAGGAACCCTGATGAAGCTTTCTTT	TRBV15	TRBJ1-1	-	-
CASSRGLAGEYF	TGTGCCAGCAGCCGAGGACTAGCGGGGGAGTATTTT	TRBV3-1/TRBV3-2	TRBJ2-3	-	TRBD2
CASSLLLGLAGGPNTQYF	TGTGCCAGCAGCTTGCTCCTCGGACTAGCGGGGGGGCCTAATACGCAGTATTTT	TRBV7-2	TRBJ2-3	-	TRBD2
CASSLGVVYGYTF	TGTGCCAGCAGCTTAGGCGTCGTCTATGGCTACACCTTC	TRBV7-2	TRBJ1-2	-	-
CASSQDRKTLGKLFF	TGCGCCAGCAGCCAAGATAGAAAAACGCTAGGAAAACTGTTTTTT	TRBV4-3	TRBJ1-4	-	-
CAWTSHQGSGNTIYF	TGTGCCTGGACCTCACACCAAGGCTCTGGAAACACCATATATTTT	TRBV30	TRBJ1-3	-	-
CASSPPAGLQETQYF	TGTGCCAGCAGCCCCCCGGCGGGACTCCAAGAGACCCAGTACTTC	TRBV7-2	TRBJ2-5	-	-
CASSRWEGVGANVLTF	TGTGCCAGCAGCCGCTGGGAGGGGGTAGGGGCCAACGTCCTGACTTTC	TRBV6-2/TRBV6-3	TRBJ2-6	-	-
CASSYSSRLAGGPGDTQYF	TGTGCCAGCAGTTACTCATCTCGGCTAGCGGGGGGGCCGGGAGATACGCAGTATTTT	TRBV6-2/TRBV6-3	TRBJ2-3	-	TRBD2
CASSVAGGWDTQYF	TGTGCCAGCAGCGTAGCGGGCGGTTGGGATACGCAGTATTTT	TRBV9	TRBJ2-3	-	-
CASSPKGTASSYEQYF	TGTGCCAGCAGCCCAAAGGGGACAGCAAGCTCCTACGAGCAGTACTTC	TRBV11-3	TRBJ2-7	-	TRBD1
CASSFDRGSEAFF	TGTGCCAGCAGTTTCGACAGGGGGAGCGAAGCTTTCTTT	TRBV6-4	TRBJ1-1	-	TRBD1
CASSYSSMGTGIEAFF	TGTGCCAGCAGTTACTCGAGTATGGGGACAGGGATTGAAGCTTTCTTT	TRBV6-5	TRBJ1-1	-	TRBD1